A selection of T cell receptor beta chains follows, all from one sample in a study of PD-L1 blockade in urothelial cancer. The assay was immunoSEQ multiplex PCR, and TCRdb's table has in-frame clones only and misses some. The profile shows 45,000 to 60,000 clones, 75% to 85% of them singletons. The source was PBMCs, collected around atezolizumab (anti-PD-L1) treatment. Every receptor here comes from a middle-aged man with urothelial cancer. The CDR3 runs from the conserved cysteine through the conserved F or W. D genes are given only for firm matches. The size field is filled for only some rows; it gives once, few, many or a size class.

D,length,J,V,size,CDR3,DNA
TRBD2,15,TRBJ2-1,TRBV2,-,CASIMGLGFGNEQFF,TGTGCCAGCATTATGGGACTAGGCTTTGGGAATGAGCAGTTCTTC
TRBD1,15,TRBJ1-4,TRBV4-1,-,CASSEQGAINEKLFF,TGCGCCAGCAGCGAACAGGGGGCCATTAATGAAAAACTGTTTTTT
-,14,TRBJ1-6,TRBV7-8,-,CASTLSAYNSPLHF,TGTGCCAGCACCCTTTCGGCCTATAATTCACCCCTCCACTTT
TRBD1,16,TRBJ1-1,TRBV6-5,-,CASSFDREGMNTEAFF,TGTGCCAGCAGTTTCGACAGGGAAGGCATGAACACTGAAGCTTTCTTT
TRBD1,15,TRBJ1-2,TRBV18,few,CASSDTGGQRQGYTF,TGTGCCAGCTCGGACACAGGGGGCCAACGTCAGGGCTACACCTTC
TRBD1,15,TRBJ1-4,TRBV30,once,CAWSMGQAVHEKLFF,TGTGCCTGGAGTATGGGACAGGCCGTCCATGAAAAACTGTTTTTT
TRBD1,15,TRBJ2-2,TRBV30,once,CAWGPGTGFTGELFF,TGTGCCTGGGGGCCCGGGACAGGGTTTACCGGGGAGCTGTTTTTT
TRBD2,14,TRBJ2-3,TRBV4-1,-,CASRPGLAGDTQYF,TGCGCCAGCAGACCCGGACTAGCGGGAGATACGCAGTATTTT
TRBD2,16,TRBJ2-5,TRBV6-6,-,CASSYISGGPQETQYF,TGTGCCAGCAGTTACATTAGCGGGGGACCTCAAGAGACCCAGTACTTC
TRBD2,14,TRBJ2-5,TRBV5-1,once,CASSSPTSVETQYF,TGCGCCAGCAGCTCACCGACTAGCGTAGAGACCCAGTACTTC
TRBD2,14,TRBJ2-5,TRBV5-1,-,CASSLEGRGETQYF,TGCGCCAGCAGCTTAGAGGGGAGGGGAGAGACCCAGTACTTC
TRBD1,14,TRBJ1-2,TRBV7-9,-,CASSVGQGNYGYTF,TGTGCCAGCAGCGTCGGACAGGGGAACTATGGCTACACCTTC
-,13,TRBJ1-1,TRBV19,-,CASSPHSTSEAFF,TGTGCCAGTAGCCCTCATTCGACTTCAGAAGCTTTCTTT
TRBD2,15,TRBJ2-7,TRBV2,medium-sized,CASTVGTSASYEQYF,TGTGCCAGCACCGTGGGGACTAGCGCTTCCTACGAGCAGTACTTC
-,17,TRBJ2-7,TRBV27,-,CASSLTLMGGSPYEQYF,TGTGCCAGCAGTTTAACCCTCATGGGAGGAAGCCCCTACGAGCAGTACTTC
TRBD2,14,TRBJ2-7,TRBV18,once,CASSQAGGPYEQYF,TGTGCCAGCTCACAAGCGGGAGGGCCCTACGAGCAGTACTTC
-,13,TRBJ1-1,TRBV27,-,CASSSTGYAEAFF,TGTGCCAGCAGTTCGACAGGATACGCTGAAGCTTTCTTT
-,13,TRBJ2-6,TRBV6-1,-,CASEHSGANVLTF,TGTGCCAGCGAGCACTCTGGGGCCAACGTCCTGACTTTC
-,14,TRBJ2-5,TRBV27,-,CASSLYNSQETQYF,TGTGCCAGCAGTTTATACAACAGCCAAGAGACCCAGTACTTC
TRBD2,15,TRBJ2-2,TRBV19,-,CASTAGTSYIGELFF,TGTGCCAGCACCGCCGGGACTAGTTATATCGGGGAGCTGTTTTTT
-,15,TRBJ1-3,TRBV5-1,-,CASSFQSGMGNTIYF,TGCGCCAGCAGCTTCCAATCAGGGATGGGAAACACCATATATTTT
-,14,TRBJ1-6,TRBV2,few,CASSDDLPASPLHF,TGTGCCAGCAGTGATGACTTGCCGGCTTCACCCCTCCACTTT
-,14,TRBJ1-5,TRBV7-2,-,CATMFRGMGQPQHF,TGTGCCACGATGTTTAGGGGGATGGGTCAGCCCCAGCATTTT
TRBD1,14,TRBJ1-1,TRBV2,-,CASSVQPGQAQAFF,TGTGCCAGCAGTGTTCAGCCAGGACAGGCACAAGCTTTCTTT
-,12,TRBJ1-1,TRBV5-1,-,CASSLDLTGAFF,TGCGCCAGCAGCTTGGACCTCACGGGAGCTTTCTTT
TRBD1,13,TRBJ1-1,TRBV5-1,few,CASSHTGVTEAFF,TGCGCCAGCAGTCATACAGGGGTGACTGAAGCTTTCTTT
-,14,TRBJ1-5,TRBV6-6,-,CASSYRGGNQPQHF,TGTGCCAGCAGTTACAGGGGCGGCAATCAGCCCCAGCATTTT
-,14,TRBJ1-5,TRBV6-1,once,CASRGGAHNQPQHF,TGTGCCAGCAGGGGGGGGGCCCATAATCAGCCCCAGCATTTT
TRBD1,15,TRBJ2-2,TRBV18,-,CASSPGQGPTGELFF,TGTGCCAGCTCACCGGGACAGGGCCCGACCGGGGAGCTGTTTTTT
-,16,TRBJ2-3,TRBV5-8,-,CASSRDWARNTDTQYF,TGTGCCAGCAGCCGGGACTGGGCAAGGAACACAGATACGCAGTATTTT
TRBD1,16,TRBJ1-5,TRBV15,few,CATSRGGTGGLQPQHF,TGTGCCACCAGCAGAGGGGGGACAGGGGGTCTTCAGCCCCAGCATTTT
-,14,TRBJ1-1,TRBV5-1,-,CASSSGRVGTEAFF,TGCGCCAGCAGCTCCGGCAGGGTAGGAACTGAAGCTTTCTTT
TRBD1,16,TRBJ1-2,TRBV9,-,CASSGAAGQGSYGYTF,TGTGCCAGCAGCGGGGCAGCGGGACAGGGGTCCTATGGCTACACCTTC
-,13,TRBJ1-1,TRBV10-3,-,CAIRRSEETEAFF,TGTGCCATCAGGAGGAGTGAAGAAACTGAAGCTTTCTTT
TRBD2,17,TRBJ2-3,TRBV5-6,-,CASSLRTSARPPDTQYF,TGTGCCAGCAGCTTGCGGACTAGCGCACGACCACCGGATACGCAGTATTTT
TRBD1,14,TRBJ1-2,TRBV5-5,-,CASSLWQGAWGYTF,TGTGCCAGCAGCTTGTGGCAGGGGGCTTGGGGCTACACCTTC
TRBD1,15,TRBJ2-7,TRBV2,-,CASSLAGTGGWEQYF,TGTGCCAGCAGCCTCGCCGGGACAGGCGGGTGGGAGCAGTACTTC
TRBD1,17,TRBJ1-2,TRBV18,-,CASSPKFSGQGNYGYTF,TGTGCCAGCTCACCTAAATTCTCGGGACAGGGGAACTATGGCTACACCTTC
-,14,TRBJ2-1,TRBV6-5,few,CASSPSSGYNEQFF,TGTGCCAGCAGTCCTAGTTCGGGCTACAATGAGCAGTTCTTC
-,14,TRBJ2-3,TRBV10-2,-,CASKGGGRADTQYF,TGCGCCAGCAAGGGAGGGGGGCGGGCAGATACGCAGTATTTT
-,15,TRBJ1-1,TRBV5-8,-,CASSFWGSENTEAFF,TGTGCCAGCAGCTTTTGGGGCAGTGAGAACACTGAAGCTTTCTTT
-,15,TRBJ2-7,TRBV7-9,-,CASSQPALARYEQYF,TGTGCCAGCAGTCAACCCGCCCTAGCGCGATATGAGCAGTACTTC
-,13,TRBJ1-1,TRBV6-5,-,CASSRQMNTEAFF,TGTGCCAGCAGTCGACAGATGAACACTGAAGCTTTCTTT
-,12,TRBJ1-2,TRBV19,-,CASSPRETGYTF,TGTGCCAGTAGTCCCCGGGAAACGGGCTACACCTTC
-,19,TRBJ2-7,TRBV4-1,-,CASSQEGGARAGPRDEQYF,TGCGCCAGCAGCCAAGAAGGAGGTGCGCGGGCGGGGCCCCGGGACGAGCAGTACTTC
-,13,TRBJ1-2,TRBV27,-,CASAKGVNYGYTF,TGTGCCAGCGCCAAGGGGGTTAACTATGGCTACACCTTC
-,13,TRBJ2-1,TRBV9,-,CASREDGYNEQFF,TGTGCCAGCAGGGAGGACGGATACAATGAGCAGTTCTTC
TRBD1,16,TRBJ1-1,TRBV10-3,few,CAISSASGTGNTEAFF,TGTGCCATCAGTTCCGCATCGGGGACAGGAAACACTGAAGCTTTCTTT
-,11,TRBJ2-5,TRBV18,once,CASSPQETQYF,TGTGCCAGCTCTCCGCAAGAGACCCAGTACTTC
TRBD1,15,TRBJ1-4,TRBV7-9,-,CASSLVGTGNEKLFF,TGTGCCAGCAGCTTAGTTGGGACAGGGAATGAAAAACTGTTTTTT